This note documents a single T cell receptor beta chain sequence. Produced via immunoSEQ multiplex PCR; TCRdb's table is partial and in-frame only. The sample shows 250,000 or so clones, 65% to 85% of them seen only once. The record originates from a study of blood T cell repertoires in COVID-19. V lost 5 bases, J lost 7 bases, and 11 bases lay in between. The germline V gene has CDR1 SGHTA and CDR2 FQGNSA. This CDR3 is 12 amino acids long. The chain combines TRBV7-2 with TRBJ1-2; no clear D gene. This sequence originates from a man aged 45-60 years who had recovered from COVID-19. The sequenced material came from PBMCs or T cells enriched from blood (not recorded which). CDR3 region: CASSRDGGGYTF. DNA for the CDR3: TGTGCCAGCAGCAGAGATGGTGGTGGCTACACCTTC.